These 20 T cell receptor beta chains were all obtained from the same sample, sequenced in a study of metastatic and nonmetastatic thyroid tumors. TCRdb reprocessed the PCR reads using MiXCR. The table records over 25,000 clones, roughly 21% of them present only once. Before thyroid surgery, none of the patients had received any treatment. Input material: blood. The origin of the receptors is a female donor with papillary thyroid cancer or a benign thyroid nodule (not recorded which). Some clones in this sample may be carry-over from other donors' samples.

This clone was seen at least ten times. CDR3 loop: CASSRGQGKAEAFF. The DNA of the CDR3 is TGTGCCAGCAGTCGGGGACAGGGTAAAGCTGAAGCTTTCTTT. The chain links TRBV6-7 to TRBJ1-1, with TRBD1 identical over 9 bases. TRBV6-7 is an open reading frame whose function is uncertain. This CDR3 has 14 residues. V gave up 5 bases and J gave up 6 bases; unmatched junction bases: 7.

The chain recombines TRBV19 with TRBJ1-2; possibly TRBD1 for D (5 bases). Per the germline V gene, CDR1 is LNHDA and CDR2 is SQIVND (reference sequence). V lost 3 bases to trimming and J lost 2 bases, with 13 bases between them. This CDR3 is built from 15 residues. The chain's CDR3 is CASSIEGVGNYGYTF. As DNA, the CDR3 is TGTGCCAGTAGTATCGAAGGGGTTGGCAACTATGGCTACACCTTC.

This clone was seen more than once but under ten times. This chain links TRBV6-1 with TRBJ2-1; maybe TRBD2 (5 bases). The V end was cut by 6 bases, the J end by 0 bases, with 15 bases between. The germline V gene has CDR1 MNHNS and CDR2 SASEGT. The CDR3 is 16 residues long. The CDR3 protein is CASRGAVPSSYNEQFF. The CDR3, as DNA: TGTGCCAGCAGGGGAGCGGTCCCGAGCTCCTACAATGAGCAGTTCTTC.

The gene calls are TRBV5-1 and TRBJ2-7; D is unresolved. V was cut by 3 bases and J by 0 bases, with 16 bases left in between. Germline CDR1 is SGHRS and CDR2 is YFSETQ. CDR3 length: 16 residues. The CDR3 loop is CASSSGWGGSSYEQYF. The DNA of the CDR3 is TGCGCCAGCAGCTCGGGCTGGGGTGGAAGCTCCTACGAGCAGTACTTC.

This chain uses TRBV12-3 or TRBV12-4 with TRBJ2-1; a possible D gene is TRBD2 (5 bases). Deletions cut 5 bases from V and 8 bases from J, with 7 bases between. The CDR3 contains 11 residues. CDR3 DNA sequence: TGTGCCAGCAGTATCGGGGATGAGCAGTTCTTC. It codes for CASSIGDEQFF.

This chain links TRBV12-3 or TRBV12-4 with TRBJ2-7, with D hard to call. The CDR3 runs 13 residues. Trimming took 4 bases from V and 1 from J, leaving 8 bases between them. CDR3 in amino acids: CASSSLTSYEQYF. The CDR3 DNA is TGTGCCAGCAGTTCCTTAACTTCCTACGAGCAGTACTTC.

By sample share, this clone is medium-sized. The chain carries TRBV10-1 and TRBJ2-3, with no clear D. Germline V gene data show CDR1 as WNHNN and CDR2 as SYGVQD (reference sequence). The CDR3 is 12 amino acids. Between the trimmed V and J ends, which lost 3 bases and 6 bases, there was a span of 7 bases. This CDR3 is CASSDPGDTQYF. CDR3 coding DNA: TGCGCCAGCAGTGACCCCGGTGATACGCAGTATTTT.

This clone was counted a few times. At one of its ends the junction is not consistent with the germline gene, which may arise from a read error. The chain combines TRBV19 with TRBJ2-1, with TRBD1 matching over 8 bases. CDR3 size: 14 residues. Germline assignment: CDR1 LNHDA and CDR2 SQIVND (reference sequence). The CDR3 is CTSTPDRAGDEQLF. As DNA, the CDR3 is TGTACCAGTACCCCGGACAGGGCCGGCGATGAGCAGCTCTTC.

By sample fraction, this clone is medium-sized. V gene TRBV3-1 combines with J gene TRBJ2-7, with D unresolved. V shed 0 bases and J shed 2 bases, with 8 bases lying between them. The length of the CDR3 is 14 residues. Germline V CDR1 and CDR2: LGHDT, YNNKEL (reference sequence). CDR3 region: CASSQEAVTYEQYF. As DNA, the CDR3 is TGTGCCAGCAGCCAAGAAGCAGTTACCTACGAGCAGTACTTC.

This clone was recorded at least ten times. The CDR3 DNA follows: TGTGCCAGCAGTTACACCGGTGGGGACTCACCCCTCCACTTT. Its translation is CASSYTGGDSPLHF. This chain links TRBV2 with TRBJ1-6, with a possible D match to TRBD1 (5 bases). V lost 5 bases and J lost 10, with 15 bases in between. The germline V gene encodes CDR1 SNHLY and CDR2 FYNNEI. CDR3 size: 14 residues.

At least ten counts were recorded for this clone. The chain couples TRBV7-9 to TRBJ2-3; D uncertain. V was trimmed by 5 bases and J by 3 bases, leaving 12 bases between them. Germline CDR1 is SEHNR and CDR2 is FQNEAQ (reference sequence). CDR3 length equals 14 residues. This CDR3 is CASSLGIRTDTQYF. The CDR3 nucleotides read TGTGCCAGCAGCCTCGGAATTAGAACAGATACGCAGTATTTT.

V is TRBV20-1 and J is TRBJ2-7; the match to TRBD1 covers 10 bases. This CDR3 comprises 15 residues. The J segment lost 4 bases and the V segment lost 6 bases, leaving 12 bases of the junction unmatched. Germline-derived CDR1 and CDR2 are DFQATT and SNEGSKA (reference sequence). CDR3 in DNA: TGCAGTGCAATTCCCATGACAGGGGGCGTTTACGAGCAGTACTTC. Translation: CSAIPMTGGVYEQYF.

The V gene is TRBV6-1, the J gene TRBJ2-7, with 9 nucleotides matching TRBD1. This CDR3 region has 15 residues. The germline V gene encodes CDR1 MNHNS and CDR2 SASEGT. The CDR3 DNA reads TGTGGCTGCAGCGATGACAGGGGGGTCCTCTACGAGCAGTACTTC. It is translated as CGCSDDRGVLYEQYF.

The CDR3 nucleotides are TGTGCCAGCAGTTCTCTCGAGGGGGACTACTACGAGCAGTACTTC. Translated: CASSSLEGDYYEQYF. The chain uses TRBV6-2 or TRBV6-3 and TRBJ2-7, with D perhaps TRBD2 (7 bases). The CDR3 has 15 amino acids. Per germline, CDR1 MNHEY and CDR2 SVGEGT. Trimming cost V 4 bases and J 3 bases, with 16 bases left between them.

This clone turned up a few times. This sequence joins TRBV20-1 and TRBJ2-1; 9 positions agree with TRBD2. J was trimmed by 7 bases and V by 5 bases; bases with no gene match: 15. The CDR3 has 16 residues. Per germline, CDR1 DFQATT and CDR2 SNEGSKA (reference sequence). CDR3 residues: CSAQSSYSGRRNEQFF. CDR3 nucleotides: TGCAGTGCTCAATCTTCGTATAGCGGGAGAAGGAATGAGCAGTTCTTC.

The V and J genes are TRBV20-1 and TRBJ1-1; a possible D gene is TRBD1 (6 bases). The CDR3 is made up of 12 amino acids. V lost 4 bases and J 8 bases, leaving 14 bases between the germline ends. Germline V gene lookup returns CDR1 DFQATT and CDR2 SNEGSKA (reference sequence). In DNA, the CDR3 is TGCAGTGCTACCGACAGGTCGAGAGAAGCTTTCTTT. Translated: CSATDRSREAFF.

The J gene is TRBJ2-7, the V gene TRBV7-8, with TRBD1 matching over 9 bases. The CDR3 length is 15 residues. V was clipped by 4 bases and J by 3 bases; unmatched bases: 7. Germline-derived CDR1 and CDR2 are SGHVS and FQNEAQ. CDR3 bases: TGTGCCAGCAGCTCAAGACAGGGGGAGAGCTACGAGCAGTACTTC. Translated: CASSSRQGESYEQYF. Variable domain in full (rest from reference TRBV7-8 and TRBJ2-7): GAGVSQSPRYKVAKRGQDVALRCDPISGHVSLFWYQQALGQGPEFLTYFQNEAQLDKSGLPSDRFFAERPEGSVSTLKIQRTQQEDSAVYLCASSSRQGESYEQYFGPGTRLTVT.

This clone was picked up many times. The V gene is TRBV11-2, the J gene TRBJ1-1, with D possibly TRBD1 on 5 matching bases. Trimming removed 2 bases at V and 2 bases at J, with 9 bases between. Germline values: CDR1 SGHAT, CDR2 FQNNGV. This CDR3 region has 14 residues. The CDR3 sequence is CASSLWTINTEAFF. Here the CDR3 DNA reads TGTGCCAGCAGCTTATGGACAATAAACACTGAAGCTTTCTTT.

The genes are TRBV2 and TRBJ1-2, with D perhaps TRBD1 (5 bases). Per germline, CDR1 SNHLY and CDR2 FYNNEI. V dropped 4 bases and J dropped 13 bases, with 13 bases sitting between them. CDR3 length equals 11 residues. The CDR3 DNA reads TGTGCCAGCAGTGTGCAGGGAACTGTCACCTTC. It specifies CASSVQGTVTF.

The table lists this clone with many counts. This sequence may be a read error, since a much larger clone differs from it by one base. The J gene is TRBJ1-2, the V gene TRBV7-8; D unresolved. This CDR3 has 14 amino acids. Germline loops: CDR1 SGHVS, CDR2 FQNEAQ. The CDR3 DNA reads TGTGCCAGCAACTTAGCGCAATCAAACTATGGCTACACCTTC. Amino acid sequence: CASNLAQSNYGYTF.